A single sample is the source of the 4 T cell receptor beta chains below, sequenced in a study of T cells expressing NK-cell markers. TCRdb reprocessed the 5' RACE reads and stores each CDR3 protein as one record, lacking DNA. The sample's table shows roughly 420,000 distinct CDR3 sequences. The source material was blood T cells: a sorted CD56 or NKG2C T cell subset, CD4+ or CD8+ T cells, or bulk PBMC T cells (not recorded which). The source of these receptors is a woman aged 18-70 years in good health.

The chain couples TRBV20-1 to TRBJ2-1; lacking DNA, the TRBD1 call made by TCRdb goes unchecked. This CDR3 contains 15 residues. CDR1 DFQATT and CDR2 SNEGSKA come from the germline V gene (reference sequence). The CDR3 is CSLPLRDNSYNEQFF.

This chain uses TRBV4-1 with TRBJ2-2; TCRdb outputs TRBD2, but without DNA this stays unchecked. Germline CDR1 reads MGHRA; CDR2 reads YSYEKL. This CDR3 spans 16 amino acids. The CDR3 sequence: CASSQVAGSNTGELFF.

The chain uses TRBV7-9 and TRBJ2-3; TCRdb outputs TRBD1, but without DNA this stays unchecked. The CDR3 runs 16 residues. Germline CDR1 is SEHNR and CDR2 is FQNEAQ (reference sequence). This chain's CDR3 is CASSLGGQGDTDTQYF.

V is TRBV6-5 and J is TRBJ2-5; no DNA is available, so the TRBD1 call from TCRdb remains unchecked. The CDR3 runs to 15 residues. In germline, CDR1 is MNHEY, CDR2 SVGAGI. CDR3 residues: CASSYSSGGQETQYF.